Listed below are T cell receptor beta chains from one sample, sequenced in a study of blood T cell repertoires in COVID-19. TCRdb's table, derived via immunoSEQ multiplex PCR, lists solely in-frame clones and lacks some. The sample carries roughly 150,000 clones, approximately 85% recorded once. Sequenced input: peripheral blood. These receptors were taken from a woman aged 80 or older with acute or convalescent COVID-19. Each CDR3 is given with its conserved first and last residue. The order of the fields is clone size, D gene, V gene, J gene, CDR3 protein, CDR3 DNA. A D gene is named only where the DNA matches it firmly. Some rows mark clone size as missing; the rest say once, few, many or name a class of expanded clone.

abundance: NA; d_gene: TRBD1; v_gene: TRBV27; j_gene: TRBJ2-7; CDR3aa: CASSSRDRAFEQYF; CDR3nt: TGTGCCAGCAGTTCCCGGGACAGGGCTTTCGAGCAGTACTTC
abundance: NA; d_gene: TRBD1; v_gene: TRBV2; j_gene: TRBJ1-1; CDR3aa: CASSATGTANTEAFF; CDR3nt: TGTGCCAGCAGTGCCACCGGGACAGCGAACACTGAAGCTTTCTTT
abundance: NA; d_gene: TRBD2; v_gene: TRBV2; j_gene: TRBJ2-1; CDR3aa: CASSYLAGDYNEQFF; CDR3nt: TGTGCCAGCAGTTACCTAGCGGGAGACTACAATGAGCAGTTCTTC
abundance: NA; d_gene: TRBD1; v_gene: TRBV27; j_gene: TRBJ1-2; CDR3aa: CASSLTYTGGYGYTF; CDR3nt: TGTGCCAGCAGTTTGACCTATACAGGGGGCTATGGCTACACCTTC
abundance: few; d_gene: NA; v_gene: TRBV4-1; j_gene: TRBJ2-5; CDR3aa: CASSHLALKETQYF; CDR3nt: TGCGCCAGCAGCCATCTGGCATTAAAAGAGACCCAGTACTTC
abundance: NA; d_gene: TRBD1; v_gene: TRBV18; j_gene: TRBJ2-1; CDR3aa: CASSPHTGAGVEQFF; CDR3nt: TGTGCCAGCTCACCTCACACAGGGGCGGGTGTTGAGCAGTTCTTC
abundance: NA; d_gene: TRBD1; v_gene: TRBV12-3/TRBV12-4; j_gene: TRBJ1-5; CDR3aa: CASSRDRDQPQHF; CDR3nt: TGTGCCAGCAGCCGGGACAGGGATCAGCCCCAGCATTTT
abundance: NA; d_gene: NA; v_gene: TRBV28; j_gene: TRBJ2-5; CDR3aa: CATSPAGGETQYF; CDR3nt: TGTGCCACCTCCCCAGCCGGGGGAGAGACCCAGTACTTC
abundance: NA; d_gene: TRBD2; v_gene: TRBV25-1; j_gene: TRBJ2-1; CDR3aa: CASSGAGYSGNEQFF; CDR3nt: TGTGCCAGCAGTGGAGCGGGGTACAGCGGTAATGAGCAGTTCTTC
abundance: NA; d_gene: NA; v_gene: TRBV6-2/TRBV6-3; j_gene: TRBJ1-5; CDR3aa: CASSPRGIGNQPQHF; CDR3nt: TGTGCCAGCAGCCCCCGGGGGATTGGGAATCAGCCCCAGCATTTT
abundance: NA; d_gene: TRBD2; v_gene: TRBV28; j_gene: TRBJ2-7; CDR3aa: CASRQPGLAAQYF; CDR3nt: TGTGCCAGCAGGCAACCGGGACTAGCGGCTCAGTACTTC
abundance: NA; d_gene: TRBD2; v_gene: TRBV7-9; j_gene: TRBJ2-3; CDR3aa: CASSRGGATDTQYF; CDR3nt: TGTGCCAGCAGCCGCGGGGGGGCTACAGATACGCAGTATTTT
abundance: NA; d_gene: TRBD1; v_gene: TRBV27; j_gene: TRBJ2-5; CDR3aa: CASRTWTGGQVETQYF; CDR3nt: TGTGCCAGCAGGACTTGGACAGGGGGACAGGTAGAGACCCAGTACTTC
abundance: NA; d_gene: NA; v_gene: TRBV24-1; j_gene: TRBJ2-2; CDR3aa: CATADSANTGELFF; CDR3nt: TGTGCCACCGCCGACAGTGCGAACACCGGGGAGCTGTTTTTT
abundance: many; d_gene: NA; v_gene: TRBV19; j_gene: TRBJ1-6; CDR3aa: CASSIGADSPLHF; CDR3nt: TGTGCCAGTAGTATAGGGGCCGACTCACCCCTCCACTTT
abundance: medium-sized; d_gene: NA; v_gene: TRBV9; j_gene: TRBJ2-7; CDR3aa: CASSVAEFLGNEQYF; CDR3nt: TGTGCCAGCAGCGTAGCGGAGTTCCTAGGCAACGAGCAGTACTTC
abundance: NA; d_gene: TRBD1; v_gene: TRBV28; j_gene: TRBJ1-5; CDR3aa: CASSFLWGQGDNQPQHF; CDR3nt: TGTGCCAGCAGTTTCTTATGGGGGCAGGGGGACAATCAGCCCCAGCATTTT
abundance: NA; d_gene: TRBD1; v_gene: TRBV4-1; j_gene: TRBJ1-2; CDR3aa: CASSQGTGAYGYTF; CDR3nt: TGCGCCAGCAGCCAAGGGACAGGAGCTTATGGCTACACCTTC
abundance: NA; d_gene: NA; v_gene: TRBV5-4; j_gene: TRBJ2-6; CDR3aa: CASSFPGGAGANVLTF; CDR3nt: TGTGCCAGCAGCTTTCCAGGTGGCGCTGGGGCCAACGTCCTGACTTTC
abundance: NA; d_gene: NA; v_gene: TRBV9; j_gene: TRBJ2-3; CDR3aa: CASSVEERIGTQYF; CDR3nt: TGTGCCAGCAGCGTAGAAGAGCGAATAGGTACGCAGTATTTT
abundance: NA; d_gene: TRBD1; v_gene: TRBV28; j_gene: TRBJ1-2; CDR3aa: CASSFPGTGGYTF; CDR3nt: TGTGCCAGCAGTTTCCCCGGGACAGGCGGCTACACCTTC
abundance: NA; d_gene: TRBD1; v_gene: TRBV18; j_gene: TRBJ2-1; CDR3aa: CASSPSRDSYNEQFF; CDR3nt: TGTGCCAGCTCACCCTCCCGGGACAGTTACAATGAGCAGTTCTTC
abundance: NA; d_gene: NA; v_gene: TRBV2; j_gene: TRBJ2-7; CDR3aa: CASKRGRGRHEQYF; CDR3nt: TGTGCCAGCAAGCGGGGCAGGGGACGTCACGAGCAGTACTTC
abundance: NA; d_gene: TRBD1; v_gene: TRBV11-3; j_gene: TRBJ1-1; CDR3aa: CASSSRQGTEAFF; CDR3nt: TGTGCCAGCAGCTCCCGACAGGGAACTGAAGCTTTCTTT
abundance: few; d_gene: NA; v_gene: TRBV19; j_gene: TRBJ1-2; CDR3aa: CASSIWGRRKGYTF; CDR3nt: TGTGCCAGTAGTATTTGGGGCCGGCGTAAAGGCTACACCTTC
abundance: NA; d_gene: NA; v_gene: TRBV28; j_gene: TRBJ1-1; CDR3aa: CASSLQGWDTEAFF; CDR3nt: TGTGCCAGCAGCCTCCAGGGATGGGACACTGAAGCTTTCTTT
abundance: once; d_gene: NA; v_gene: TRBV19; j_gene: TRBJ1-5; CDR3aa: CASAPGGNQPQHF; CDR3nt: TGTGCCAGTGCGCCAGGGGGCAATCAGCCCCAGCATTTT
abundance: NA; d_gene: TRBD2; v_gene: TRBV5-1; j_gene: TRBJ2-7; CDR3aa: CASSLSPSGYYEQYF; CDR3nt: TGCGCCAGCAGCTTGTCGCCTAGCGGATATTACGAGCAGTACTTC
abundance: NA; d_gene: NA; v_gene: TRBV27; j_gene: TRBJ1-6; CDR3aa: CASSLTASSYNSPLHF; CDR3nt: TGTGCCAGCAGTTTAACCGCTAGCTCCTATAATTCACCCCTCCACTTT
abundance: NA; d_gene: TRBD1; v_gene: TRBV2; j_gene: TRBJ1-2; CDR3aa: CASDRGPLYGYTF; CDR3nt: TGTGCCAGCGACAGGGGTCCCCTCTATGGCTACACCTTC
abundance: few; d_gene: NA; v_gene: TRBV28; j_gene: TRBJ1-6; CDR3aa: CASSTGQILHF; CDR3nt: TGTGCCAGCAGTACTGGACAGATTCTCCACTTT
abundance: NA; d_gene: NA; v_gene: TRBV19; j_gene: TRBJ1-5; CDR3aa: CASSRLTDDQPQHF; CDR3nt: TGTGCCAGTAGTAGGTTGACAGATGATCAGCCCCAGCATTTT
abundance: few; d_gene: NA; v_gene: TRBV7-8; j_gene: TRBJ2-3; CDR3aa: CASFPRRGREKTDTQYF; CDR3nt: TGTGCCAGCTTCCCGAGGAGGGGGCGCGAGAAAACAGATACGCAGTATTTT
abundance: NA; d_gene: TRBD1; v_gene: TRBV4-1; j_gene: TRBJ1-5; CDR3aa: CASSHGTGEQPQHF; CDR3nt: TGCGCCAGCAGCCACGGGACAGGGGAACAGCCCCAGCATTTT
abundance: NA; d_gene: NA; v_gene: TRBV4-1; j_gene: TRBJ1-5; CDR3aa: CASSPATPRQPQHF; CDR3nt: TGCGCCAGCAGCCCGGCCACCCCCAGGCAGCCCCAGCATTTT
abundance: NA; d_gene: NA; v_gene: TRBV19; j_gene: TRBJ2-3; CDR3aa: CASKRGGHGTDTQYF; CDR3nt: TGTGCCAGCAAGCGAGGGGGACATGGCACAGATACGCAGTATTTT
abundance: NA; d_gene: NA; v_gene: TRBV3-1/TRBV3-2; j_gene: TRBJ2-3; CDR3aa: CASSHKGGGADTQYF; CDR3nt: TGTGCCAGCAGCCATAAGGGGGGAGGGGCAGATACGCAGTATTTT
abundance: NA; d_gene: NA; v_gene: TRBV5-1; j_gene: TRBJ2-5; CDR3aa: CASSFHPGDKETQYF; CDR3nt: TGCGCCAGCAGCTTCCATCCGGGGGATAAAGAGACCCAGTACTTC
abundance: NA; d_gene: TRBD1; v_gene: TRBV18; j_gene: TRBJ1-1; CDR3aa: CASSPRTGATEAFF; CDR3nt: TGTGCCAGCTCACCCCGGACAGGGGCGACTGAAGCTTTCTTT
abundance: NA; d_gene: NA; v_gene: TRBV5-1; j_gene: TRBJ2-5; CDR3aa: CASSLRLKETQYF; CDR3nt: TGCGCCAGCAGCTTGAGACTGAAAGAGACCCAGTACTTC
abundance: NA; d_gene: NA; v_gene: TRBV7-2; j_gene: TRBJ2-1; CDR3aa: CASSLGPAEVNEQFF; CDR3nt: TGTGCCAGCAGCCTAGGTCCAGCGGAAGTCAATGAGCAGTTCTTC
abundance: NA; d_gene: TRBD1; v_gene: TRBV6-6; j_gene: TRBJ1-4; CDR3aa: CASSARQGPGEKLFF; CDR3nt: TGTGCCAGCAGTGCCCGACAGGGGCCGGGTGAAAAACTGTTTTTT
abundance: once; d_gene: NA; v_gene: TRBV2; j_gene: TRBJ2-2; CDR3aa: CASSARTSGTGELFF; CDR3nt: TGTGCCAGCAGTGCCCGGACATCGGGCACCGGGGAGCTGTTTTTT
abundance: NA; d_gene: NA; v_gene: TRBV28; j_gene: TRBJ2-4; CDR3aa: CASSPRLAKNIQYF; CDR3nt: TGTGCCAGCAGTCCGCGACTAGCCAAAAACATTCAGTACTTC
abundance: few; d_gene: NA; v_gene: TRBV7-9; j_gene: TRBJ2-6; CDR3aa: CASSLRSWGHSGANVLTF; CDR3nt: TGTGCCAGCAGCTTACGCTCGTGGGGCCACTCTGGGGCCAACGTCCTGACTTTC
abundance: NA; d_gene: NA; v_gene: TRBV10-2; j_gene: TRBJ2-7; CDR3aa: CASSETSPHEQYF; CDR3nt: TGCGCCAGCAGTGAGACTAGCCCCCACGAGCAGTACTTC
abundance: NA; d_gene: TRBD2; v_gene: TRBV29-1; j_gene: TRBJ2-1; CDR3aa: CSVEGGGTSYNEQFF; CDR3nt: TGCAGCGTTGAGGGCGGGGGGACTTCCTACAATGAGCAGTTCTTC